The rows below give T cell receptor beta chains drawn from one sample of a study of CD8 T cells in Susac syndrome. Via MiXCR, TCRdb re-called the immunoSEQ multiplex PCR reads, giving one row per CDR3 protein. The data contain 200,000 to 250,000 distinct CDR3 sequences, 95% of them singletons. The sample consisted of CD4+ T cells from PBMCs. Receptors originate from a human donor with multiple sclerosis. CDR3s include the opening cysteine and the closing phenylalanine or tryptophan. Fields, in order: J gene, D gene, clone size, CDR3 length, V gene, CDR3 DNA, CDR3 protein. A D gene is named only where the DNA matches it firmly. Only some rows state a clone size, as once, few, many or a class for expanded clones.

j_gene: TRBJ2-7; d_gene: TRBD2; abundance: .; len: 15; v_gene: TRBV6-1; CDR3nt: TGTGCCAGCAGTAGTACTAGCGGGTGGACCTACGAGCAGTACTTC; CDR3aa: CASSSTSGWTYEQYF
j_gene: TRBJ2-6; d_gene: .; abundance: .; len: 13; v_gene: TRBV3-1; CDR3nt: TGTGCCAGCAGCGTATCTGGGGCCAACGTCCTGACTTTC; CDR3aa: CASSVSGANVLTF
j_gene: TRBJ2-1; d_gene: TRBD2; abundance: .; len: 13; v_gene: TRBV20-1; CDR3nt: TGCAGTGCAAGTAGCGGGAGGCACAATGAGCAGTTCTTC; CDR3aa: CSASSGRHNEQFF
j_gene: TRBJ1-3; d_gene: .; abundance: .; len: 13; v_gene: TRBV29-1; CDR3nt: TGCAGCGCGGAAGGGGGCTCTGGAAACACCATATATTTT; CDR3aa: CSAEGGSGNTIYF
j_gene: TRBJ2-1; d_gene: .; abundance: .; len: 14; v_gene: TRBV7-3; CDR3nt: TGTGCCAGCAGCTCAGACCCGCTTTCCAATGAGCAGTTCTTC; CDR3aa: CASSSDPLSNEQFF
j_gene: TRBJ2-7; d_gene: .; abundance: .; len: 15; v_gene: TRBV3-1; CDR3nt: TGTGCCAGCAGCCAAGCAGGGGGACTTGAGTACGAGCAGTACTTC; CDR3aa: CASSQAGGLEYEQYF
j_gene: TRBJ1-1; d_gene: .; abundance: .; len: 14; v_gene: TRBV6-5; CDR3nt: TGTGCCAGCAGCAAATCGAGGGGGAACACTGAAGCTTTCTTT; CDR3aa: CASSKSRGNTEAFF
j_gene: TRBJ1-2; d_gene: TRBD1; abundance: .; len: 14; v_gene: TRBV20-1; CDR3nt: TGCAGTGCTAGCTTAGGGGGCGGAGGATCTGGCTACACCTTC; CDR3aa: CSASLGGGGSGYTF
j_gene: TRBJ2-7; d_gene: .; abundance: .; len: 13; v_gene: TRBV12-3/TRBV12-4; CDR3nt: TGTGCCAGCAGTTTCACAGGGAACCACGAGCAGTACTTC; CDR3aa: CASSFTGNHEQYF
j_gene: TRBJ2-7; d_gene: .; abundance: .; len: 14; v_gene: TRBV4-2; CDR3nt: TGTGCCAGCAGCCAGATGGAATCCTCCTACGAGCAGTACTTC; CDR3aa: CASSQMESSYEQYF
j_gene: TRBJ1-3; d_gene: .; abundance: .; len: 14; v_gene: TRBV12-3/TRBV12-4; CDR3nt: TGTGCCAGCAGCCTCTCGGTGGCTGGAAACACCATATATTTT; CDR3aa: CASSLSVAGNTIYF
j_gene: TRBJ2-3; d_gene: .; abundance: .; len: 15; v_gene: TRBV20-1; CDR3nt: TGCAGTGCTAGAGATGGTGGTGGGAGCACAGATACGCAGTATTTT; CDR3aa: CSARDGGGSTDTQYF
j_gene: TRBJ2-3; d_gene: .; abundance: .; len: 13; v_gene: TRBV20-1; CDR3nt: TGCAGTGCTAGAGAGGTCGCGGTAGCGGCGCAGTATTTT; CDR3aa: CSAREVAVAAQYF
j_gene: TRBJ2-7; d_gene: TRBD1; abundance: .; len: 13; v_gene: TRBV18; CDR3nt: TGTGCCAGCTCAACGGGACAGGGTTACGAGCAGTACTTC; CDR3aa: CASSTGQGYEQYF
j_gene: TRBJ1-1; d_gene: .; abundance: .; len: 12; v_gene: TRBV19; CDR3nt: TGTGCCAGCAGAAACCCGAACACTGAAGCTTTCTTT; CDR3aa: CASRNPNTEAFF
j_gene: TRBJ2-1; d_gene: .; abundance: few; len: 11; v_gene: TRBV12-3/TRBV12-4; CDR3nt: TGTGCCAGCAGTGTCTACAATGAGCAGTTCTTC; CDR3aa: CASSVYNEQFF
j_gene: TRBJ2-1; d_gene: TRBD2; abundance: .; len: 15; v_gene: TRBV12-3/TRBV12-4; CDR3nt: TGTGCCAGCAGTTTACTTGCGGGAGGGCCCGGTGAGCAGTTCTTC; CDR3aa: CASSLLAGGPGEQFF
j_gene: TRBJ2-2; d_gene: .; abundance: .; len: 16; v_gene: TRBV15; CDR3nt: TGTGCCACCAGCAGAGATGAGGGAGCCCGACCCGGGGAGCTGTTTTTT; CDR3aa: CATSRDEGARPGELFF
j_gene: TRBJ2-5; d_gene: .; abundance: .; len: 13; v_gene: TRBV30; CDR3nt: TGTGCCCAAAGCGGTAGCGACCAAGAGACCCAGTACTTC; CDR3aa: CAQSGSDQETQYF
j_gene: TRBJ1-6; d_gene: .; abundance: .; len: 14; v_gene: TRBV3-1; CDR3nt: TGTGCCAGCATCAATACTTCTCATAATTCACCCCTCCACTTT; CDR3aa: CASINTSHNSPLHF
j_gene: TRBJ2-1; d_gene: .; abundance: .; len: 15; v_gene: TRBV30; CDR3nt: TGTGCCTGGAGTCCCTTAGGGGCTGGCTACTATGAGCAGTTCTTC; CDR3aa: CAWSPLGAGYYEQFF
j_gene: TRBJ1-1; d_gene: .; abundance: .; len: 12; v_gene: TRBV29-1; CDR3nt: TGCAGCGTTTCAGGGACGGCCACTGAAGCTTTCTTT; CDR3aa: CSVSGTATEAFF
j_gene: TRBJ1-2; d_gene: .; abundance: .; len: 14; v_gene: TRBV14; CDR3nt: TGTGCCAGCAGCCAAGCTTCGGTCAACTATGGCTACACCTTC; CDR3aa: CASSQASVNYGYTF
j_gene: TRBJ1-2; d_gene: .; abundance: .; len: 13; v_gene: TRBV29-1; CDR3nt: TGCAGCGTTGTGATAGGTAATCTCTATGGCTACACCTTC; CDR3aa: CSVVIGNLYGYTF
j_gene: TRBJ1-3; d_gene: .; abundance: .; len: 13; v_gene: TRBV27; CDR3nt: TGTGCCAGCAGTAGGGGCTTTGGAAACACCATATATTTT; CDR3aa: CASSRGFGNTIYF
j_gene: TRBJ2-1; d_gene: .; abundance: .; len: 13; v_gene: TRBV4-2; CDR3nt: TGTGCCAGCAGCCAAGATGTAGCGGAAAAGCAGTTCTTC; CDR3aa: CASSQDVAEKQFF
j_gene: TRBJ1-5; d_gene: TRBD1; abundance: once; len: 13; v_gene: TRBV20-1; CDR3nt: TGCAGTGCTAGAACGGGACAAGGGGGCCCCCAGCATTTT; CDR3aa: CSARTGQGGPQHF
j_gene: TRBJ2-4; d_gene: .; abundance: .; len: 12; v_gene: TRBV6-6; CDR3nt: TGTGCCAGCACCCAATACGGGGACATTCAGTACTTC; CDR3aa: CASTQYGDIQYF
j_gene: TRBJ1-2; d_gene: .; abundance: once; len: 12; v_gene: TRBV30; CDR3nt: TGTGCCTGGAGGTTCCCCCTGGATGGCTACACCTTC; CDR3aa: CAWRFPLDGYTF
j_gene: TRBJ1-5; d_gene: .; abundance: .; len: 15; v_gene: TRBV7-2; CDR3nt: TGTGCCAGCAGCTTAGTTGGTAATAGCAATCAGCCCCAGCATTTT; CDR3aa: CASSLVGNSNQPQHF
j_gene: TRBJ2-1; d_gene: .; abundance: .; len: 13; v_gene: TRBV5-1; CDR3nt: TGCGCCAGCAGCTTGGCCGGGGGCCATGAGCAGTTCTTC; CDR3aa: CASSLAGGHEQFF
j_gene: TRBJ2-5; d_gene: .; abundance: .; len: 19; v_gene: TRBV5-1; CDR3nt: TGCGCCAGCAGCTTGGCCCGCCAGGGCGGGACCACGTACCAAGAGACCCAGTACTTC; CDR3aa: CASSLARQGGTTYQETQYF
j_gene: TRBJ1-2; d_gene: TRBD1; abundance: .; len: 14; v_gene: TRBV12-3/TRBV12-4; CDR3nt: TGTGCCAGCAGTTCGGGACAGGGGAACTATGGCTACACCTTC; CDR3aa: CASSSGQGNYGYTF
j_gene: TRBJ2-3; d_gene: TRBD2; abundance: .; len: 15; v_gene: TRBV30; CDR3nt: TGTGCCTGGAGTGTAGGGACTAGCGGGAGATATACGCAGTATTTT; CDR3aa: CAWSVGTSGRYTQYF
j_gene: TRBJ1-3; d_gene: .; abundance: .; len: 12; v_gene: TRBV30; CDR3nt: TGTGCCTGGAGTCGGGAAGGAAACACCATATATTTT; CDR3aa: CAWSREGNTIYF
j_gene: TRBJ1-1; d_gene: .; abundance: once; len: 15; v_gene: TRBV28; CDR3nt: TGTGCCAGCAGGGCCGCGACAGGCCTCCCCTCTGAAGCTTTCTTT; CDR3aa: CASRAATGLPSEAFF
j_gene: TRBJ1-1; d_gene: .; abundance: .; len: 12; v_gene: TRBV20-1; CDR3nt: TGCACCGTGGACAGCCCGACGGGGGAAGCTTTCTTT; CDR3aa: CTVDSPTGEAFF
j_gene: TRBJ1-2; d_gene: .; abundance: .; len: 16; v_gene: TRBV29-1; CDR3nt: TGCAGCGCCCCTCTAATAGAGGGCTCCTCACGGGATGGCTACACCTTC; CDR3aa: CSAPLIEGSSRDGYTF
j_gene: TRBJ2-5; d_gene: .; abundance: .; len: 16; v_gene: TRBV6-6; CDR3nt: TGTGCCAGCAGTTACGGGGCCAGGAAGGCCCAAGAGACCCAGTACTTC; CDR3aa: CASSYGARKAQETQYF
j_gene: TRBJ2-5; d_gene: .; abundance: .; len: 14; v_gene: TRBV27; CDR3nt: TGTGCCAGCAGCCACCGGGACACACAAGAGACCCAGTACTTC; CDR3aa: CASSHRDTQETQYF
j_gene: TRBJ1-1; d_gene: .; abundance: .; len: 12; v_gene: TRBV5-1; CDR3nt: TGCGCCAGCAGCTTGGGAGGGGTGGAAGCTTTCTTT; CDR3aa: CASSLGGVEAFF
j_gene: TRBJ2-5; d_gene: TRBD1; abundance: .; len: 13; v_gene: TRBV3-1; CDR3nt: TGTGCCAGCAGCGGGACAGCCCAAGAGACCCAGTACTTC; CDR3aa: CASSGTAQETQYF
j_gene: TRBJ2-5; d_gene: TRBD1; abundance: .; len: 12; v_gene: TRBV20-1; CDR3nt: TGCAGTGCTTGGGACAGCTGGGAGACCCAGTACTTC; CDR3aa: CSAWDSWETQYF
j_gene: TRBJ2-7; d_gene: TRBD2; abundance: .; len: 16; v_gene: TRBV3-1; CDR3nt: TGTGCCAGCAGCCAAGATCTCGTAGCGGGAGGGATCGAGCAGTACTTC; CDR3aa: CASSQDLVAGGIEQYF
j_gene: TRBJ2-7; d_gene: .; abundance: once; len: 11; v_gene: TRBV2; CDR3nt: TGTGCCAGCAGTGCTGTCTACGAGCAGTACTTC; CDR3aa: CASSAVYEQYF
j_gene: TRBJ2-7; d_gene: .; abundance: .; len: 15; v_gene: TRBV2; CDR3nt: TGTGCCAGCATACCCCGCGGGACAGCTCCCTACGAGCAGTACTTC; CDR3aa: CASIPRGTAPYEQYF
j_gene: TRBJ2-3; d_gene: TRBD1; abundance: .; len: 15; v_gene: TRBV25-1; CDR3nt: TGTGCCAGCAGTGAGGGACAGGGAAGGGTAGATACGCAGTATTTT; CDR3aa: CASSEGQGRVDTQYF
j_gene: TRBJ2-1; d_gene: TRBD1; abundance: .; len: 14; v_gene: TRBV20-1; CDR3nt: TGCAGTGTACGGGGACAGAGCACCTACAATGAGCAGTTCTTC; CDR3aa: CSVRGQSTYNEQFF